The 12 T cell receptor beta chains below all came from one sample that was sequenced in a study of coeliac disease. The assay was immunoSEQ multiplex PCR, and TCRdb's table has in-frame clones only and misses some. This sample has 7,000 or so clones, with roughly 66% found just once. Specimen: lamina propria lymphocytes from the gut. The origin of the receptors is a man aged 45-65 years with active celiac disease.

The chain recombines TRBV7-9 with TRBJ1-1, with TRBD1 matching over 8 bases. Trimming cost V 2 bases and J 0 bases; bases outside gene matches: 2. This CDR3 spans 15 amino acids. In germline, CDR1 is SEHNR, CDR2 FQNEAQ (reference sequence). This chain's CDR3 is CASSLQGALNTEAFF. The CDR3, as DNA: TGTGCCAGCAGCTTACAGGGGGCCCTGAACACTGAAGCTTTCTTT.

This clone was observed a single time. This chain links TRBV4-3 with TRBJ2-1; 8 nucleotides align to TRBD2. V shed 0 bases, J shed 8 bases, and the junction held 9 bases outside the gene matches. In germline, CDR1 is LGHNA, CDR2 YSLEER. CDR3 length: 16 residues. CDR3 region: CASSQDRGRIWDEQFF. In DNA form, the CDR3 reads TGCGCCAGCAGCCAAGATCGCGGGAGGATTTGGGATGAGCAGTTCTTC.

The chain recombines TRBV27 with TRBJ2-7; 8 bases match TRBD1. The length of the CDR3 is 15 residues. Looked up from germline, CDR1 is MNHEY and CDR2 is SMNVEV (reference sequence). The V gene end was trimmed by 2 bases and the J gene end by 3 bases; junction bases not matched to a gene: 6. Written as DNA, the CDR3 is TGTGCCAGCAGTTTACGAACAGGGGGGAGCTACGAGCAGTACTTC. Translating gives CASSLRTGGSYEQYF.

The CDR3 nucleotides read TGTGCCAGCAGTTACTCCATAACAGTGAACACTGAAGCTTTCTTT. It specifies CASSYSITVNTEAFF. J is TRBJ1-1 and V is TRBV6-5; D is unresolved. Germline V gene lookup returns CDR1 MNHEY and CDR2 SVGAGI. CDR3 size: 15 residues. Trimming took off 0 bases at V and 0 bases at J, with 8 bases between the two ends.

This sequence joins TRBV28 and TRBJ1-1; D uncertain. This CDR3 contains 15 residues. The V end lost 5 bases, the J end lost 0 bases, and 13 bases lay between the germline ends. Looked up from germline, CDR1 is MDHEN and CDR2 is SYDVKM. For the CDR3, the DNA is TGTGCCAGCAGTCCGGACGGACTCCTGAACACTGAAGCTTTCTTT. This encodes CASSPDGLLNTEAFF.

The CDR3 protein is CSVGRAFF. DNA of the CDR3: TGCAGCGTTGGGAGGGCCTTCTTC. This sequence joins TRBV29-1 and TRBJ2-1, with D maybe TRBD2 (6 bases). Trimming stripped 4 bases from V and 16 bases from J, with 8 bases between. The CDR3 covers 8 residues. Germline V gene sequence: CDR1 SQVTM, CDR2 ANQGSEA.

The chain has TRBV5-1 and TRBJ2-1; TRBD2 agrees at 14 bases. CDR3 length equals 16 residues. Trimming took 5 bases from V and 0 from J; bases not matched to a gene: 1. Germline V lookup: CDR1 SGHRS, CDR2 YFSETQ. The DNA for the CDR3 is TGCGCCAGCAGGACTAGCGGGGGGGTCTCCTACAATGAGCAGTTCTTC. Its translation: CASRTSGGVSYNEQFF.

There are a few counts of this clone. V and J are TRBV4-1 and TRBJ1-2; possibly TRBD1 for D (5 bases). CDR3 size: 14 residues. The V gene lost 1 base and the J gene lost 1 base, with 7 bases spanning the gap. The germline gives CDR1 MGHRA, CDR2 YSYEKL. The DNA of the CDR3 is TGCGCCAGCAGCCAAGCACAGGTTAACTATGGCTACACCTTC. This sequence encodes CASSQAQVNYGYTF.

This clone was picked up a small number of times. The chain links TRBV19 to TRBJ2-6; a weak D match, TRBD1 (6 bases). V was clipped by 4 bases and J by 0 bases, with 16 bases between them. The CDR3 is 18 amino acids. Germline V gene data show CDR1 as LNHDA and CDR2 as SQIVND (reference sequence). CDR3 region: CASSKGAHRDSGANVLTF. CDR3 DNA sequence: TGTGCCAGTAGTAAAGGAGCCCACAGGGACTCTGGGGCCAACGTCCTGACTTTC. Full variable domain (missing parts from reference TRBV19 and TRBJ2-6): DGGITQSPKYLFRKEGQNVTLSCEQNLNHDAMYWYRQDPGQGLRLIYYSQIVNDFQKGDIAEGYSVSREKKESFPLTVTSAQKNPTAFYLCASSKGAHRDSGANVLTFGAGSRLTVL.

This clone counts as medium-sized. The CDR3 sequence is CASSSWTDPYGYTF. Written as DNA, the CDR3 is TGTGCCAGCAGCTCCTGGACAGATCCCTATGGCTACACCTTC. The rearrangement uses TRBV7-9 and TRBJ1-2; D perhaps matches TRBD1 (6 bases). This CDR3 region has 14 residues. V was shortened by 4 bases and J by 4 bases, with 13 bases between the two germline ends. Germline V CDR1 and CDR2: SEHNR, FQNEAQ (reference sequence).

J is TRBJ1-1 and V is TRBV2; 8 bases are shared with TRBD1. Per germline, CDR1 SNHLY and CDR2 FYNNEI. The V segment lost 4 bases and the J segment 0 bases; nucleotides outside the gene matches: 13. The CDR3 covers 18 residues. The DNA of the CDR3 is TGTGCCAGCAGTGTACCGCAGGGGGCGACCTACATGAACACTGAAGCTTTCTTT. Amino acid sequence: CASSVPQGATYMNTEAFF.

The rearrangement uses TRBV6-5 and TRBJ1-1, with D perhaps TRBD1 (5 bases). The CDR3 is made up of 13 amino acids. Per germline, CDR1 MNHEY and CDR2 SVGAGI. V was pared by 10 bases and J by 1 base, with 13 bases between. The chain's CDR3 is CATAGGGNTEAFF. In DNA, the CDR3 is TGTGCCACCGCCGGGGGGGGGAACACTGAAGCTTTCTTT.